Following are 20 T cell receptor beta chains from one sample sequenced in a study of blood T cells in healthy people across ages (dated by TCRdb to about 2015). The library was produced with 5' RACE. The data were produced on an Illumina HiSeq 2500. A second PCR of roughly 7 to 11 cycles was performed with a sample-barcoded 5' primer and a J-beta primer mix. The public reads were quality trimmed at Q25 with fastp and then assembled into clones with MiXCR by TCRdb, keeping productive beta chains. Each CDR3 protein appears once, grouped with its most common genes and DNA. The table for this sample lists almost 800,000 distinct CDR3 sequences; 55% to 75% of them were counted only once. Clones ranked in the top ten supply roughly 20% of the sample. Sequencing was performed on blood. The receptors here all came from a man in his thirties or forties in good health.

The CDR3 loop is CASSVYGGGEQFF. DNA of the CDR3: TGTGCCAGCAGTGTTTATGGGGGAGGTGAGCAGTTCTTC. This chain uses TRBV6-4 with TRBJ2-1; possibly TRBD2 for D (6 bases). CDR3 length equals 13 residues. CDR1 is MRHNA, CDR2 SNTAGT, per germline. V dropped 4 bases and J dropped 9 bases, with 13 bases sitting between them.

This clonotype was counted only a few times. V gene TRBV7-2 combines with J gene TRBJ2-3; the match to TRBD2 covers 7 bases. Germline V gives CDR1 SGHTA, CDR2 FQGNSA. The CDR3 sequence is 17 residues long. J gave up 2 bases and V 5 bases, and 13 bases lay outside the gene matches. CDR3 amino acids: CASSTEPKRGLTDTQYF. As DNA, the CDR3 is TGTGCCAGCAGCACCGAGCCTAAGCGGGGCCTCACAGATACGCAGTATTTT.

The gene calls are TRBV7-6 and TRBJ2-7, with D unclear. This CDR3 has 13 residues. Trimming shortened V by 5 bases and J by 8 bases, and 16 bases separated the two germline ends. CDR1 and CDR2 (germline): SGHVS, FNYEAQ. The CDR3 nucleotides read TGTGCCAGCAGCCTAACGAACTCTAACAAGCAGTACTTC. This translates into CASSLTNSNKQYF.

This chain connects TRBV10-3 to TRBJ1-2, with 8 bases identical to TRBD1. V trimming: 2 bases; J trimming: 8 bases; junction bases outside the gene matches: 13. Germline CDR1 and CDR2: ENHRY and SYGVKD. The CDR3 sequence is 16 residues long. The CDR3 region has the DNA TGTGCCATCAGTGAGCCTTACCTTCAGGGGGCTAGGGGCTACACCTTC. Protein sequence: CAISEPYLQGARGYTF.

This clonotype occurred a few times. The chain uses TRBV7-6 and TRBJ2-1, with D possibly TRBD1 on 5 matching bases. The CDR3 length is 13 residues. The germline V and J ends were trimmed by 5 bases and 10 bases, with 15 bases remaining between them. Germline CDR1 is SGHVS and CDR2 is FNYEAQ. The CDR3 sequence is CASSNNRGREQFF. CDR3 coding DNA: TGTGCCAGCAGCAACAATAGGGGTCGGGAGCAGTTCTTC. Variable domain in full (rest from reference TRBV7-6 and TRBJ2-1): GAGVSQSPRYKVTKRGQDVALRCDPISGHVSLYWYRQALGQGPEFLTYFNYEAQQDKSGLPNDRFSAERPEGSISTLTIQRTEQRDSAMYRCASSNNRGREQFFGPGTRLTVL.

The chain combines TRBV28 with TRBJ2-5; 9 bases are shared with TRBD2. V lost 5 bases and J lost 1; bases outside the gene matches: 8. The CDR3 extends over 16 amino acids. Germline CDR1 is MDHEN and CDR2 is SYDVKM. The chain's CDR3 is CASSQISGRVQETQYF. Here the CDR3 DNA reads TGTGCCAGCAGTCAGATTAGCGGGAGAGTCCAAGAGACCCAGTACTTC.

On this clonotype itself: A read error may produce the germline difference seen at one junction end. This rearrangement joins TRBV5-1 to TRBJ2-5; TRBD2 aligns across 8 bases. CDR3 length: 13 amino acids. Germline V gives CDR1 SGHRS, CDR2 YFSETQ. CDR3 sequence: CAGSGTSQETQYF. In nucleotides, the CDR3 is TGCGCCGGCAGCGGGACTAGCCAAGAGACCCAGTACTTC. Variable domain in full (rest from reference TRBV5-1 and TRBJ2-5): KAGVTQTPRYLIKTRGQQVTLSCSPISGHRSVSWYQQTPGQGLQFLFEYFSETQRNKGNFPGRFSGRQFSNSRSEMNVSTLELGDSALYLCAGSGTSQETQYFGPGTRLLVL.

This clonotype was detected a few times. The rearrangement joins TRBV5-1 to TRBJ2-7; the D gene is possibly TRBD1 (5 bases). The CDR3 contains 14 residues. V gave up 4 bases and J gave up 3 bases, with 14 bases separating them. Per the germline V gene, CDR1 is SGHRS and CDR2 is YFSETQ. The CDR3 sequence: CASSTQGMGYEQYF. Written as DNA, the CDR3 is TGCGCCAGCAGCACCCAGGGTATGGGCTACGAGCAGTACTTC.

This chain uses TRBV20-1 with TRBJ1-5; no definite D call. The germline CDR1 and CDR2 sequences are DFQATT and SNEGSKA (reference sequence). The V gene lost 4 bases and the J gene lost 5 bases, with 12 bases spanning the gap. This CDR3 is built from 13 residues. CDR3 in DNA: TGCAGTGCTATGAGTAGGGCCGATCAGCCCCAGCATTTT. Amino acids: CSAMSRADQPQHF.

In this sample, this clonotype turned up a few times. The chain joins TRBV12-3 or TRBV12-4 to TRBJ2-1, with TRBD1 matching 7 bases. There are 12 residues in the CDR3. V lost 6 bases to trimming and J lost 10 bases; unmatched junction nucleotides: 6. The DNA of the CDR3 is TGTGCCAGCAGAACAGGGGTAGGAGAGCAGTTCTTC. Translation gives CASRTGVGEQFF.

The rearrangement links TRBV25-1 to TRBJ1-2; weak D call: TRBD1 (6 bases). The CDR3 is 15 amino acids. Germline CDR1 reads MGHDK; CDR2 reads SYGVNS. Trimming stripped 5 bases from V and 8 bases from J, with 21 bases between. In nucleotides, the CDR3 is TGTGCCAGCAGTCTCGGACAGCGCACACGAAAGGGCTACACCTTC. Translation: CASSLGQRTRKGYTF.

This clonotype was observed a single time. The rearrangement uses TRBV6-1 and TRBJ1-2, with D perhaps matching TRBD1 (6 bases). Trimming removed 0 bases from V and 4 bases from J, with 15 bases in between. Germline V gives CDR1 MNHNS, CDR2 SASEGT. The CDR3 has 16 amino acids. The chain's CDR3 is CASSEAKRGDPYGYTF. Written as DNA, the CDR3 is TGTGCCAGCAGTGAAGCTAAGAGGGGGGATCCCTATGGCTACACCTTC.

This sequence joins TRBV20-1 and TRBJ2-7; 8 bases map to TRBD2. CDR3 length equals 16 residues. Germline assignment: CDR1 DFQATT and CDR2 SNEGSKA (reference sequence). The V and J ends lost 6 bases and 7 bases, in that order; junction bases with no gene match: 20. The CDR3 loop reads CSAISLAAYSYNEQYF. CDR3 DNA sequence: TGCAGTGCCATCTCACTAGCGGCGTACTCCTACAATGAGCAGTACTTC.

As DNA, the CDR3 is TGTGCCAGCAGCCAAGCCCCGGGGTCAGATACGCAGTATTTT. The encoded protein is CASSQAPGSDTQYF. J is TRBJ2-3 and V is TRBV4-2; weak D call: TRBD2 (5 bases). The V gene lost 1 base and the J gene lost 4 bases, with 9 bases spanning the gap. Germline V gene lookup returns CDR1 LGHNA and CDR2 YNFKEQ. CDR3 length: 14 amino acids.

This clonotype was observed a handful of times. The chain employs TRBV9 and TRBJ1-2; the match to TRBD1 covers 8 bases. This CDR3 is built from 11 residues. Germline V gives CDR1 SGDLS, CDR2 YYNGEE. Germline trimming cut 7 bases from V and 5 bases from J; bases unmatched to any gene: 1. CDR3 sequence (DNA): TGTGCCAGCGACAGGGGTTATGGCTACACCTTC. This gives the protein CASDRGYGYTF.

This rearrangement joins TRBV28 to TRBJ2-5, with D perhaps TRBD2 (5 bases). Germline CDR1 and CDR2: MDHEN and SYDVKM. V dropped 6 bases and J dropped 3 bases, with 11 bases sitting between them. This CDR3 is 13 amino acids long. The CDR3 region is CASSSADKETQYF. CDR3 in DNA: TGTGCCAGCAGCTCAGCGGATAAAGAGACCCAGTACTTC.

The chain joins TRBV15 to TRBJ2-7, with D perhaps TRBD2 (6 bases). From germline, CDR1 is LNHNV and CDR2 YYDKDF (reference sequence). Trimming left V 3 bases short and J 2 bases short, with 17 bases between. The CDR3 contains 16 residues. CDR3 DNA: TGTGCCACCAGCAGGGACCTTCTAGCGACACCCTACGAGCAGTACTTC. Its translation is CATSRDLLATPYEQYF.

The CDR3, as DNA: TGTGCCAGCAGTTTAGGACTGCCCCAATTCACTGAAGCTTTCTTT. Protein sequence: CASSLGLPQFTEAFF. V is TRBV27 and J is TRBJ1-1; D gene unclear. This CDR3 has 15 residues. V lost 2 bases, J lost 4 bases, and 14 bases lay in between. From germline, CDR1 is MNHEY and CDR2 SMNVEV (reference sequence).

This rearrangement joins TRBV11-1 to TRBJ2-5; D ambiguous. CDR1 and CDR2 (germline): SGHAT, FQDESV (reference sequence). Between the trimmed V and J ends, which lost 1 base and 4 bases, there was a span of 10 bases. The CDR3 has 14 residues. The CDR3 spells CASSLGQPRETQYF. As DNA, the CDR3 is TGTGCCAGCAGCTTAGGGCAGCCGCGAGAGACCCAGTACTTC.

This chain's CDR3 is CSASRGMNTEAFF. The CDR3 nucleotides read TGCAGTGCTAGTAGGGGTATGAACACTGAAGCTTTCTTT. The V call is TRBV20-1, the J call TRBJ1-1; the D gene is possibly TRBD1 (5 bases). CDR1 and CDR2 (germline): DFQATT, SNEGSKA (reference sequence). The CDR3 covers 13 residues. The V end lost 3 bases, the J end lost 0 bases, and 8 bases lay between the germline ends.